A single sample is the source of the 21 T cell receptor beta chains below, sequenced in a study of OX40 agonist ivuxolimab in advanced cancers. Library preparation used the immunoSEQ multiplex PCR assay. Here the immuneACCESS table is served through TCRdb, limited to in-frame sequences with V and J called. Missing clones are a known gap in these copies; in checked studies unresolved V genes cover under half, and the rest lacks a known reason. A total of roughly 98,000 clones appear in this sample, around 83% of them only once. The top ten clonotypes cover more than 1.1% of the sample. This material consisted of CD4+ or CD8+ T cells sorted from blood, taken in a trial of the OX40 agonist ivuxolimab. Source of these receptors: an adult with an advanced solid tumor such as melanoma, head and neck, liver or kidney cancer.

The V gene is TRBV10-3, the J gene TRBJ1-6, with D possibly being TRBD1 (5 bases). CDR3 length equals 14 residues. Germline CDR1 reads ENHRY; CDR2 reads SYGVKD. The V end was cut by 3 bases, the J end by 10 bases, with 13 bases between. The CDR3 nucleotides are TGTGCCATCAGTGACAGGGAGGCTAACTCACCCCTCCACTTT. This gives the protein CAISDREANSPLHF.

The chain is built from TRBV11-2 and TRBJ1-4, with D hard to call. The germline V and J ends were trimmed by 0 bases and 8 bases, with 13 bases remaining between them. Germline CDR1 is SGHAT and CDR2 is FQNNGV. This CDR3 spans 15 amino acids. CDR3: CASSLEIRTGEKLFF. In nucleotides, the CDR3 is TGTGCCAGCAGCTTAGAGATCCGTACGGGAGAAAAACTGTTTTTT.

J is TRBJ2-1 and V is TRBV7-9; 9 nucleotides match TRBD2. The CDR3 length is 19 residues. Germline loops: CDR1 SEHNR, CDR2 FQNEAQ (reference sequence). Trimming took 3 bases from V and 8 from J; bases not matched to a gene: 20. The CDR3 nucleotides are TGTGCCAGCAGCTTCCGGGAGTGGAGAAAGCGGGGGGCCGGAGATGAGCAGTTCTTC. The encoded protein is CASSFREWRKRGAGDEQFF.

The rearrangement joins TRBV5-5 to TRBJ2-7, with 10 bases aligning to TRBD1. There are 14 residues in the CDR3. The germline V gene has CDR1 SGHKS and CDR2 YYEKEE (reference sequence). Trimming cost V 0 bases and J 6 bases; bases outside gene matches: 3. CDR3 residues: CASSLGTGGREQYF. The CDR3 DNA follows: TGTGCCAGCAGCTTGGGGACAGGGGGGCGCGAGCAGTACTTC.

The chain uses TRBV2 and TRBJ2-2, with unresolved D. Germline V gene sequence: CDR1 SNHLY, CDR2 FYNNEI. V lost 6 bases to trimming and J lost 3 bases, with 5 bases between them. The CDR3 is made up of 12 amino acids. The CDR3, as DNA: TGTGCCAGCAGGCTCCACACCGGGGAGCTGTTTTTT. Protein: CASRLHTGELFF.

This clone was found once. This chain uses TRBV7-9 with TRBJ2-2, with TRBD2 matching over 8 bases. Germline V gene data show CDR1 as SEHNR and CDR2 as FQNEAQ (reference sequence). The trim removed 2 bases at V and 6 bases at J, leaving 2 bases unmatched. The CDR3 is made up of 14 amino acids. The CDR3, as DNA: TGTGCCAGCAGCTTAACAGCGGGGGCCGGGGAGCTGTTTTTT. Translation: CASSLTAGAGELFF.

The chain carries TRBV5-1 and TRBJ2-2; 10 bases agree with TRBD2. The CDR3 has 17 amino acids. With 1 base clipped from V and 2 bases from J, the junction kept 5 bases outside the gene matches. CDR1 SGHRS and CDR2 YFSETQ come from the germline V gene. The DNA for the CDR3 is TGCGCCAGCAGCTTGCGGCTAGCGGGAGTCAACACCGGGGAGCTGTTTTTT. Amino acids: CASSLRLAGVNTGELFF.

The sample holds one count of this clone. The genes are TRBV7-2 and TRBJ1-5; possibly TRBD1 for D (5 bases). Trimming took off 6 bases at V and 2 bases at J, with 11 bases between the two ends. Germline loops: CDR1 SGHTA, CDR2 FQGNSA. This CDR3 spans 14 amino acids. The CDR3 nucleotides are TGTGCCAGCAGTTACGGGGGAGGCAATCAGCCCCAGCATTTT. Residues: CASSYGGGNQPQHF.

J is TRBJ2-3 and V is TRBV15; 8 bases match TRBD2. This CDR3 has 17 residues. The germline V gene encodes CDR1 LNHNV and CDR2 YYDKDF (reference sequence). The V and J ends lost 5 bases and 5 bases, in that order; junction bases with no gene match: 15. The chain's CDR3 is CATSPSMAGGGRDTQYF. The CDR3 nucleotides are TGTGCCACCAGCCCTAGTATGGCGGGGGGCGGGAGAGATACGCAGTATTTT.

The chain is built from TRBV11-2 and TRBJ2-6; D is undetermined. This CDR3 region has 16 residues. V lost 0 bases, J lost 0 bases, and 6 bases lay in between. Germline V CDR1 and CDR2: SGHAT, FQNNGV. The CDR3, as DNA: TGTGCCAGCAGCTTAGATGGTGTCTCTGGGGCCAACGTCCTGACTTTC. Its protein product is CASSLDGVSGANVLTF.

The chain carries TRBV5-6 and TRBJ1-5; 8 nucleotides align to TRBD1. The junction had 3 bases not matched to a gene; V was cut back by 0 bases and J by 4 bases. The germline V gene encodes CDR1 SGHDT and CDR2 YYEEEE. This CDR3 has 15 amino acids. In DNA, the CDR3 is TGTGCCAGCAGCTTGGGGGGACAGGCGAATCAGCCCCAGCATTTT. It yields the protein CASSLGGQANQPQHF. Full variable domain (remainder filled in from reference TRBV5-6 and TRBJ1-5): DAGVTQSPTHLIKTRGQQVTLRCSPKSGHDTVSWYQQALGQGPQFIFQYYEEEERQRGNFPDRFSGHQFPNYSSELNVNALLLGDSALYLCASSLGGQANQPQHFGDGTRLSIL.

A note on this clone: Other nucleotide sequences from this sample produce the same CDR3. The V call is TRBV4-3, the J call TRBJ1-4; weak D call: TRBD1 (6 bases). The length of the CDR3 is 15 residues. Per germline, CDR1 LGHNA and CDR2 YSLEER. Trimming cost V 2 bases and J 5 bases, with 12 bases left between them. The CDR3 spells CASSQHRADNEKLFF. The CDR3 bases are TGCGCCAGCAGCCAACACAGGGCCGACAATGAAAAACTGTTTTTT.

This clone was seen once. The chain carries TRBV7-6 and TRBJ2-7; D ambiguous. The V end lost 5 bases, the J end lost 5 bases, and 10 bases lay between the germline ends. The CDR3 loop spans 12 amino acids. Germline V gene sequence: CDR1 SGHVS, CDR2 FNYEAQ. CDR3 loop: CASSALRNEQYF. CDR3 in DNA: TGTGCCAGCAGCGCCTTGAGGAACGAGCAGTACTTC.

CDR3 in DNA: TGCGCCAGCAGTCAATCCTCACCCAGGCAAAACGAAGCGGTCTACGAGCAGTACTTC. Residues: CASSQSSPRQNEAVYEQYF. This chain links TRBV23-1 with TRBJ2-7; the D gene is possibly TRBD2 (5 bases). TRBV23-1 is noted as an ORF with a role that remains uncertain. V was shortened by 0 bases and J by 3 bases, with 24 bases between the two germline ends. This CDR3 contains 19 residues.

This chain connects TRBV11-1 to TRBJ2-1; D is unresolved. CDR3 length: 15 amino acids. Trimming shortened V by 2 bases and J by 5 bases, and 13 bases separated the two germline ends. Germline CDR1 SGHAT, CDR2 FQDESV (reference sequence). CDR3 in DNA: TGTGCCAGCAGCTTATTACGGGCCAGCCACAATGAGCAGTTCTTC. Its translation is CASSLLRASHNEQFF. The variable domain in full, completed from reference TRBV11-1 and TRBJ2-1, reads EAEVAQSPRYKITEKSQAVAFWCDPISGHATLYWYRQILGQGPELLVQFQDESVVDDSQLPKDRFSAERLKGVDSTLKIQPAELGDSAMYLCASSLLRASHNEQFFGPGTRLTVL.

The rearrangement joins TRBV30 to TRBJ1-6; TRBD1 might be the D (6 bases). With 2 bases removed from V and 5 bases from J, the gap between germline ends came to 13 bases. The CDR3 extends over 15 amino acids. Per germline, CDR1 GTSNPN and CDR2 SVGIG (reference sequence). The CDR3 bases are TGTGCCTGGAGTAGGTGGGCAGGGGATAATTCACCCCTCCACTTT. This translates into CAWSRWAGDNSPLHF.

This chain uses TRBV4-2 with TRBJ1-5; D gene ambiguous. Trimming cost V 1 base and J 7 bases, with 14 bases left between them. The CDR3 contains 15 residues. Per germline, CDR1 LGHNA and CDR2 YNFKEQ. The CDR3 coding sequence is TGTGCCAGCAGCCAAGGGATAAGGTCTGGACAGCCCCAGCATTTT. It is translated as CASSQGIRSGQPQHF.

This sequence joins TRBV6-5 and TRBJ1-5, with D unclear. CDR3 length: 15 residues. The germline V gene encodes CDR1 MNHEY and CDR2 SVGAGI. V was pared by 6 bases and J by 2 bases, with 14 bases between. CDR3 loop: CASSRARAGNQPQHF. The CDR3 DNA follows: TGTGCCAGCAGCCGGGCCCGAGCTGGCAATCAGCCCCAGCATTTT.

The chain recombines TRBV5-1 with TRBJ2-6; 7 bases line up with TRBD1. V shed 0 bases, J shed 0 bases, and the junction held 6 bases outside the gene matches. Germline CDR1 and CDR2: SGHRS and YFSETQ. The CDR3 runs 18 residues. CDR3 nucleotides: TGCGCCAGCAGCTTGGTCGACAGGGCAAGCTCTGGGGCCAACGTCCTGACTTTC. Translating gives CASSLVDRASSGANVLTF.

The chain couples TRBV10-3 to TRBJ2-3, with TRBD2 matching 9 bases. After removal of 2 bases from V and 1 base from J, the junction contained 7 bases not matched to a gene. Per the germline V gene, CDR1 is ENHRY and CDR2 is SYGVKD. The CDR3 has 17 residues. CDR3 sequence: CAISEIGAGGGTDTQYF. The CDR3 coding sequence is TGTGCCATCAGTGAGATCGGAGCGGGGGGCGGCACAGATACGCAGTATTTT.

The V gene is TRBV28, the J gene TRBJ1-5; the D is unclear. Trimming cost V 2 bases and J 12 bases, with 17 bases left between them. CDR1 and CDR2 from the germline V gene are MDHEN and SYDVKM. The CDR3 is 14 amino acids. This chain's CDR3 is CASSLSPMKRDQHF. CDR3 sequence (DNA): TGTGCCAGCAGTTTAAGCCCGATGAAAAGGGACCAGCATTTT. Complete variable domain (other parts from reference TRBV28 and TRBJ1-5): DVKVTQSSRYLVKRTGEKVFLECVQDMDHENMFWYRQDPGLGLRLIYFSYDVKMKEKGDIPEGYSVSREKKERFSLILESASTNQTSMYLCASSLSPMKRDQHFGDGTRLSIL.